This passage covers 10 T cell receptor beta chains from one sample sequenced in a study of blood T cells in healthy people across ages. The authors ran a second PCR of about 6 to 11 cycles using a sample-barcoded 5' primer and a J-beta primer mix. TCRdb re-derived calls from the 5' RACE reads in MiXCR, one entry per CDR3 protein. This table holds 1,300,000 or so distinct CDR3 sequences, approximately 60% found once. Specimen: blood. Receptors originate from a man aged 18 to 35 in good health.

This chain connects TRBV6-2 or TRBV6-3 to TRBJ2-4; 9 positions match TRBD2. The J call is uncertain, as TRBJ2-7 better fits the DNA end. Germline CDR1 is MNHEY and CDR2 is SVGEGT. The CDR3 totals 16 residues. Here the CDR3 DNA reads TGTGCCAGCAGTTACCCTCTAGCGGGACACTCCTACGAGCAGTACTTC. This codes for CASSYPLAGHSYEQYF.

This clonotype has a handful of counts. CDR3 sequence reads: CASSLLTGGIPYNEQFF. The DNA for the CDR3 is TGTGCCAGCAGCCTCCTTACGGGAGGGATCCCCTACAATGAGCAGTTCTTC. V is TRBV7-2 and J is TRBJ2-1; 8 bases fit TRBD2. The V segment lost 5 bases and the J segment 2 bases; nucleotides outside the gene matches: 11. From germline, CDR1 is SGHTA and CDR2 FQGNSA. The CDR3 length is 17 residues.

This chain joins TRBV11-3 and TRBJ1-2; 9 nucleotides line up with TRBD1. The length of the CDR3 is 12 residues. The V gene's germline CDR1 is SGHNT and CDR2 YENEEA. The ends lost 9 bases at V and 3 bases at J; junction bases unmatched: 2. CDR3 amino acids: CARTGGDYGYTF. The CDR3 coding sequence is TGTGCCAGGACAGGGGGGGACTATGGCTACACCTTC.

The J gene is TRBJ2-5, the V gene TRBV4-1, with D possibly being TRBD2 (7 bases). The CDR3 runs to 20 residues. The germline V gene encodes CDR1 MGHRA and CDR2 YSYEKL. V lost 4 bases and J 3 bases, leaving 30 bases between the germline ends. The CDR3 reads CASSPEVSGGLTPHKETQYF. CDR3 DNA: TGCGCCAGCAGCCCAGAGGTTTCCGGGGGGCTAACTCCACACAAAGAGACCCAGTACTTC.

This clonotype has more than one count but fewer than ten. The J gene is TRBJ1-2, the V gene TRBV29-1; D is ambiguous. Trimming stripped 4 bases from V and 3 bases from J, with 12 bases between. The CDR3 is made up of 13 amino acids. Per the germline V gene, CDR1 is SQVTM and CDR2 is ANQGSEA. As DNA, the CDR3 is TGCAGCGTTGGCCAGAATCGGGACTATGGCTACACCTTC. Amino acids: CSVGQNRDYGYTF.

This chain connects TRBV20-1 to TRBJ2-5, with D possibly being TRBD1 (7 bases). The J call is doubtful: the DNA matches TRBJ2-7 better. CDR3 length equals 12 residues. In germline, CDR1 is DFQATT, CDR2 SNEGSKA (reference sequence). The CDR3 sequence is CSARVEGAEQYF. The CDR3 nucleotides read TGCAGTGCTAGAGTGGAGGGGGCCGAGCAGTACTTC.

This rearrangement joins TRBV28 to TRBJ1-6, with 8 positions matching TRBD1. This CDR3 region has 14 residues. The V and J ends lost 3 bases and 10 bases, in that order; junction bases with no gene match: 5. Germline lookup yields CDR1 MDHEN and CDR2 SYDVKM. The CDR3 spells CASSLYRTGSPLHF. The CDR3 DNA sequence: TGTGCCAGCAGTTTGTACAGGACAGGGTCACCCCTCCACTTT.

The chain combines TRBV2 with TRBJ2-1; D is possibly TRBD1 (6 bases). Germline CDR1 and CDR2: SNHLY and FYNNEI. CDR3 size: 14 residues. Trimming pared 7 bases from V and 1 base from J, leaving 11 bases between. The CDR3 DNA reads as TGTGCCAGCAATTCACAGGGATCCTACAATGAGCAGTTCTTC. Translated, it gives CASNSQGSYNEQFF.

This clonotype occurred once. The chain is built from TRBV7-9 and TRBJ2-1, with 7 bases lining up with TRBD1. V lost 5 bases and J lost 0; bases outside the gene matches: 13. CDR1 is SEHNR and CDR2 is FQNEAQ in the germline V gene (reference sequence). The CDR3 runs to 18 residues. Here the CDR3 reads CASSLDTTQGVSYNEQFF. The CDR3 DNA reads TGTGCCAGCAGCCTGGATACGACCCAGGGGGTCTCCTACAATGAGCAGTTCTTC.

This clonotype was detected many times. The genes are TRBV5-1 and TRBJ1-2, with a weak D call TRBD1 (5 bases). CDR3 length: 13 amino acids. V lost 4 bases and J 7 bases, leaving 14 bases between the germline ends. Per the germline V gene, CDR1 is SGHRS and CDR2 is YFSETQ. Written as DNA, the CDR3 is TGCGCCAGCAGCCCGGGCCAGGGTTCTGGCTACACCTTC. It encodes CASSPGQGSGYTF.